These T cell receptor beta chains were read from a single sample in a study of Graves' ophthalmopathy and Graves' hyperthyroidism. TCRdb recomputed calls from the multiplex PCR reads with MiXCR, one row per CDR3 protein. This table has about 700,000 distinct CDR3 sequences, about 40% appearing once. Source material: peripheral blood. Receptors were obtained from an adult man with Graves' ophthalmopathy. CDR3s include the opening cysteine and the closing phenylalanine or tryptophan. Each record gives: CDR3 DNA, CDR3 protein, clone size, J gene, V gene, D gene. D genes are given only for firm matches. Clone sizes are given selectively: once, few, many, or a class where the clone is expanded.

CDR3nt: TGTGCCAGCAGTTACTCGCAGGCAACTAATGAAAAACTGTTTTTT; CDR3aa: CASSYSQATNEKLFF; abundance: -; j_gene: TRBJ1-4; v_gene: TRBV6-5; d_gene: -
CDR3nt: TGCGCCAGCAGCCATGACAGGGGGATGGACTATGGCTACACCTTC; CDR3aa: CASSHDRGMDYGYTF; abundance: -; j_gene: TRBJ1-2; v_gene: TRBV4-1; d_gene: TRBD1
CDR3nt: TGCAGTGCTAGGGGACAGGGGGGACAAGAGACCCAGTACTTC; CDR3aa: CSARGQGGQETQYF; abundance: many; j_gene: TRBJ2-5; v_gene: TRBV20-1; d_gene: TRBD1
CDR3nt: TGTGCCAGCGGACAAAATCAGCCCCAGCATTTT; CDR3aa: CASGQNQPQHF; abundance: many; j_gene: TRBJ1-5; v_gene: TRBV9; d_gene: -
CDR3nt: TGTGCCACCAGCAGAGATCTTTGGAACGAACTCCGCTTT; CDR3aa: CATSRDLWNELRF; abundance: -; j_gene: TRBJ1-6; v_gene: TRBV15; d_gene: -
CDR3nt: TGTGCCAGCAGTTACCCGGGCTGGGGTCGTCAGCCCCAGCATTTT; CDR3aa: CASSYPGWGRQPQHF; abundance: -; j_gene: TRBJ1-5; v_gene: TRBV10-3; d_gene: -
CDR3nt: TGTGCCAGTAGTATAAGACAGGGTGCGGAGCTGTTTTTT; CDR3aa: CASSIRQGAELFF; abundance: -; j_gene: TRBJ2-2; v_gene: TRBV19; d_gene: TRBD1
CDR3nt: TGTGCCAGCAGTGATCCCTCGACCCCCGGACAGGAGCAGACCCAGTACTTC; CDR3aa: CASSDPSTPGQEQTQYF; abundance: few; j_gene: TRBJ2-5; v_gene: TRBV10-2; d_gene: TRBD1
CDR3nt: TGTGCCACCAGTGATTCCTACGGGACAGACGAAGAGACCCAGTACTTC; CDR3aa: CATSDSYGTDEETQYF; abundance: -; j_gene: TRBJ2-5; v_gene: TRBV24-1; d_gene: TRBD1
CDR3nt: TGTGCCAGCAGGTCCGGGGCAGTCCTCCAGCATTTT; CDR3aa: CASRSGAVLQHF; abundance: -; j_gene: TRBJ1-5; v_gene: TRBV2; d_gene: -
CDR3nt: TGCGCCAGCAGCTTGGCCTTGGGTTCCTGGAACACTGAAGCTTTCTTT; CDR3aa: CASSLALGSWNTEAFF; abundance: many; j_gene: TRBJ1-1; v_gene: TRBV5-1; d_gene: -
CDR3nt: TGCAGTGCAACGGGACTAGCGGGAAACTCCTACGAGCAGTACTTC; CDR3aa: CSATGLAGNSYEQYF; abundance: -; j_gene: TRBJ2-7; v_gene: TRBV20-1; d_gene: TRBD2
CDR3nt: TGTGCCAGCAGCCAACCCCGCGGCCTGCGGCAGGGGCACGGCTACACCTTC; CDR3aa: CASSQPRGLRQGHGYTF; abundance: -; j_gene: TRBJ1-2; v_gene: TRBV25-1; d_gene: -
CDR3nt: TGCGCCAGCAGCTCGGAATACGAGCAGTACTTC; CDR3aa: CASSSEYEQYF; abundance: few; j_gene: TRBJ2-7; v_gene: TRBV5-1; d_gene: -
CDR3nt: TGTGCCAGCAGTTTAGTGCGAGGAGATACGCAGTATTTT; CDR3aa: CASSLVRGDTQYF; abundance: few; j_gene: TRBJ2-3; v_gene: TRBV12-3/TRBV12-4; d_gene: -
CDR3nt: TGTGCCAGCAGCTTTAGGGACCCTACTCAAGAGACCCAGTACTTC; CDR3aa: CASSFRDPTQETQYF; abundance: -; j_gene: TRBJ2-5; v_gene: TRBV7-3; d_gene: -
CDR3nt: TGTGCCAGTAATCGTGCGTCCGGGGAGCTGTTTTTT; CDR3aa: CASNRASGELFF; abundance: many; j_gene: TRBJ2-2; v_gene: TRBV19; d_gene: -
CDR3nt: TGTGCCAGCAGCCACGGGACTAGCGGACAACACTCCCAAGAGACCCAGTACTTC; CDR3aa: CASSHGTSGQHSQETQYF; abundance: many; j_gene: TRBJ2-5; v_gene: TRBV7-9; d_gene: TRBD2
CDR3nt: TGTGCCGGTAGTAGACTAGCGGGGGGTCAAGAGACCCAGTACTTC; CDR3aa: CAGSRLAGGQETQYF; abundance: -; j_gene: TRBJ2-5; v_gene: TRBV19; d_gene: TRBD2
CDR3nt: TGTGCCAGCAGCGGACAGGGGGCGACTGAAGCTTCCTTT; CDR3aa: CASSGQGATEASF; abundance: -; j_gene: TRBJ1-1; v_gene: TRBV12-3/TRBV12-4; d_gene: TRBD1
CDR3nt: TGCGCCAGCAGCGTGGAGACTACAGATACGCAGTATTTT; CDR3aa: CASSVETTDTQYF; abundance: few; j_gene: TRBJ2-3; v_gene: TRBV5-1; d_gene: -
CDR3nt: TGTGCCACCCTCAGGGACCCCGGGAGAGGAGACCCAAGCTCTGGGGCCAACGTCCTGACTTTC; CDR3aa: CATLRDPGRGDPSSGANVLTF; abundance: many; j_gene: TRBJ2-6; v_gene: TRBV7-9; d_gene: -
CDR3nt: TGTGCCAGCAGCCCAACCGACTGGTACCAAGAGACCCAGTACTTC; CDR3aa: CASSPTDWYQETQYF; abundance: many; j_gene: TRBJ2-5; v_gene: TRBV7-9; d_gene: -
CDR3nt: TGCAGTGCTCACAGGGGCCTTTTGGGGACCCAGTACTTC; CDR3aa: CSAHRGLLGTQYF; abundance: -; j_gene: TRBJ2-5; v_gene: TRBV20-1; d_gene: TRBD1
CDR3nt: TGTGCCAGCAGTTTACGGCCAGTGGGGGCCTATGGCTACACCTTC; CDR3aa: CASSLRPVGAYGYTF; abundance: many; j_gene: TRBJ1-2; v_gene: TRBV12-3/TRBV12-4; d_gene: -
CDR3nt: TGTGCCAGCAGCTTAGCCCTCAGGGGGCGAACTGAAGCTTTCTTT; CDR3aa: CASSLALRGRTEAFF; abundance: many; j_gene: TRBJ1-1; v_gene: TRBV7-6; d_gene: TRBD1
CDR3nt: TGTGCCACCAGCAGAGGGACAGGTTACAATGAGCAGTTCTTC; CDR3aa: CATSRGTGYNEQFF; abundance: -; j_gene: TRBJ2-1; v_gene: TRBV15; d_gene: TRBD1
CDR3nt: TGTGCCAGCAGTGAACGTGGGACATCCACTGAAGCTTTCTTT; CDR3aa: CASSERGTSTEAFF; abundance: -; j_gene: TRBJ1-1; v_gene: TRBV13; d_gene: -
CDR3nt: TGTGCCAGCAGCCAAGATTTAACCGCCTTCCTCTATGGCTACACCTTC; CDR3aa: CASSQDLTAFLYGYTF; abundance: -; j_gene: TRBJ1-2; v_gene: TRBV5-8; d_gene: -
CDR3nt: TGTGCCAGCAGCCCCCAGGGGAATCGGCCCCAGCATTTT; CDR3aa: CASSPQGNRPQHF; abundance: once; j_gene: TRBJ1-5; v_gene: TRBV2; d_gene: -
CDR3nt: TGTGCCAGCAGCCAAGAGGGACTGGGCTATGGCTACACCTTC; CDR3aa: CASSQEGLGYGYTF; abundance: few; j_gene: TRBJ1-2; v_gene: TRBV3-1; d_gene: -
CDR3nt: TGCAGCGTTGATGGAGGAGGCCCCACAGATACGCAGTATTTT; CDR3aa: CSVDGGGPTDTQYF; abundance: -; j_gene: TRBJ2-3; v_gene: TRBV29-1; d_gene: -
CDR3nt: TGTGCCAGCTCACCTTTTCTAGGACAGGGGAACATGGAGACCCAGTACTTC; CDR3aa: CASSPFLGQGNMETQYF; abundance: -; j_gene: TRBJ2-5; v_gene: TRBV11-2; d_gene: TRBD1
CDR3nt: TGCAGCGTCCAGAGACGAGGGCAGTACAATGAGCAGTTCTTC; CDR3aa: CSVQRRGQYNEQFF; abundance: few; j_gene: TRBJ2-1; v_gene: TRBV29-1; d_gene: -
CDR3nt: TGTGCCAGCAGCGTAGCTGGGACAGGGTTCTATGGCTACACCTTC; CDR3aa: CASSVAGTGFYGYTF; abundance: many; j_gene: TRBJ1-2; v_gene: TRBV9; d_gene: TRBD1
CDR3nt: TGCAGTGTAGACAGGGGTCTCCACGAGCAGTACTTC; CDR3aa: CSVDRGLHEQYF; abundance: few; j_gene: TRBJ2-7; v_gene: TRBV20-1; d_gene: TRBD1
CDR3nt: TGTGCCACCAGTGATTACAGGGGAAGAGGGGAGACCCAGTACTTC; CDR3aa: CATSDYRGRGETQYF; abundance: -; j_gene: TRBJ2-5; v_gene: TRBV24-1; d_gene: TRBD1
CDR3nt: TGTGCCAGCAGTGACAGGGGGTCTGGCTACACCTTC; CDR3aa: CASSDRGSGYTF; abundance: many; j_gene: TRBJ1-2; v_gene: TRBV12-3/TRBV12-4; d_gene: TRBD1
CDR3nt: TGTGCCAGCAGTGTGGGGCGGGAGGGTGAAAAACTGTTTTTT; CDR3aa: CASSVGREGEKLFF; abundance: many; j_gene: TRBJ1-4; v_gene: TRBV25-1; d_gene: -
CDR3nt: TGTGCCAGCAGTGGGACAGCCCTGACCTACGAGCAGTACTTC; CDR3aa: CASSGTALTYEQYF; abundance: many; j_gene: TRBJ2-7; v_gene: TRBV2; d_gene: -
CDR3nt: TGCAGCGTTCACGGCGGGAGATTCTACAATGAGCAGTTCTTC; CDR3aa: CSVHGGRFYNEQFF; abundance: -; j_gene: TRBJ2-1; v_gene: TRBV29-1; d_gene: TRBD2
CDR3nt: TGTGCCAGCAGTCGGGCACCAGGGGGCTATACCGAAAAACTGTTTTTT; CDR3aa: CASSRAPGGYTEKLFF; abundance: many; j_gene: TRBJ1-4; v_gene: TRBV7-9; d_gene: TRBD1
CDR3nt: TGCAGTGCGAGGACAGGGTGGGGCACAGATACGCAGTATTTT; CDR3aa: CSARTGWGTDTQYF; abundance: -; j_gene: TRBJ2-3; v_gene: TRBV20-1; d_gene: TRBD1
CDR3nt: TGTGCCACCAGCAGAGACAGCGGGGGCTCCTACAATGGGCAGTTCTTC; CDR3aa: CATSRDSGGSYNGQFF; abundance: -; j_gene: TRBJ2-1; v_gene: TRBV15; d_gene: TRBD2
CDR3nt: TGCAGCGTTGAAGACACCCGGAACACTGAAGCTTTCTTT; CDR3aa: CSVEDTRNTEAFF; abundance: many; j_gene: TRBJ1-1; v_gene: TRBV29-1; d_gene: -
CDR3nt: TGTGCCAGCAGACCCGAGGGGGGACTCTATGGCTACACCTTC; CDR3aa: CASRPEGGLYGYTF; abundance: -; j_gene: TRBJ1-2; v_gene: TRBV6-5; d_gene: -
CDR3nt: TGTGCCAGCAGCCTCCGGGACAGGGACACTGAAGCTTTCTTT; CDR3aa: CASSLRDRDTEAFF; abundance: -; j_gene: TRBJ1-1; v_gene: TRBV25-1; d_gene: TRBD1
CDR3nt: TGTGCCACCAGCTCAGCGGGACAGGGTGGCAATGAGCAGTTCTTC; CDR3aa: CATSSAGQGGNEQFF; abundance: -; j_gene: TRBJ2-1; v_gene: TRBV24-1; d_gene: TRBD1
CDR3nt: TGTGCCAGCAGCAAACCGGGACAGGGGGCGTACGAGCAGTACTTC; CDR3aa: CASSKPGQGAYEQYF; abundance: many; j_gene: TRBJ2-7; v_gene: TRBV11-2; d_gene: TRBD1
CDR3nt: TGTGCCAGCAGGCCTCCCACAACAGGGGAAAAACTGTTTTTT; CDR3aa: CASRPPTTGEKLFF; abundance: -; j_gene: TRBJ1-4; v_gene: TRBV7-2; d_gene: -
CDR3nt: TGTGCCAGCAGCTTCGACCCAAGTCCGTTGCGGGACACTGAAGCTTTCTTT; CDR3aa: CASSFDPSPLRDTEAFF; abundance: -; j_gene: TRBJ1-1; v_gene: TRBV7-9; d_gene: -
CDR3nt: TGTGCCATCAGTGACCCAGACAGGGGAGTTGGGGAAGCTTTCTTT; CDR3aa: CAISDPDRGVGEAFF; abundance: many; j_gene: TRBJ1-1; v_gene: TRBV10-3; d_gene: TRBD1
CDR3nt: TGTGCCAGCAGTGAAGCGCGGTCTGGGGGGCCAGAGACCCAGTACTTC; CDR3aa: CASSEARSGGPETQYF; abundance: many; j_gene: TRBJ2-5; v_gene: TRBV6-6; d_gene: -
CDR3nt: TGTGCCAGCAGTTGGGACAGGCAAAACATTCAGTACTTC; CDR3aa: CASSWDRQNIQYF; abundance: -; j_gene: TRBJ2-4; v_gene: TRBV12-3/TRBV12-4; d_gene: TRBD1
CDR3nt: TGTGCCAGCAGTATGGACAGGGGGTATAACTATGGCTACACCTTC; CDR3aa: CASSMDRGYNYGYTF; abundance: -; j_gene: TRBJ1-2; v_gene: TRBV10-3; d_gene: TRBD1
CDR3nt: TGTGCCAGCAGCTTCCGGGACAGGGGTTCCTACGAGCAGTACTTC; CDR3aa: CASSFRDRGSYEQYF; abundance: -; j_gene: TRBJ2-7; v_gene: TRBV5-4; d_gene: TRBD1
CDR3nt: TGTGCCAGTAGTATCGACAGGGGGCTGAACACCGGGGAGCTGTTTTTT; CDR3aa: CASSIDRGLNTGELFF; abundance: -; j_gene: TRBJ2-2; v_gene: TRBV19; d_gene: TRBD1
CDR3nt: TGCAGCGTTGCCCCCGGGGAGCTGTTTTTT; CDR3aa: CSVAPGELFF; abundance: few; j_gene: TRBJ2-2; v_gene: TRBV29-1; d_gene: -
CDR3nt: TGTGCCAGTAGTATCAACGTAATCCGTGGCTACACCTTC; CDR3aa: CASSINVIRGYTF; abundance: -; j_gene: TRBJ1-2; v_gene: TRBV19; d_gene: -